The clone carrying this TCR beta chain was recorded at least ten times. The antigen remains undetermined. This entry belongs to a study of glioma-infiltrating T cells. Study conclusions and caveats: Non-neoplastic patients had below-expected tissue-blood divergence, while all gliomas exceeded expectation. Tissue and blood shared very few CDR3 sequences.

V shed 3 bases and J shed 8 bases, with 17 bases lying between them. This CDR3 comprises 14 residues. CDR1 and CDR2 from the germline V gene are DFQATT and SNEGSKA (reference sequence). The iRepertoire nested amplicon-rescue multiplex PCR amplified TCR alpha and beta CDR3s from RNA. For one-step reverse transcription and amplification, roughly 95-400 ng of tissue mRNA or PBMC total RNA was used. TCRdb re-called the multiplex PCR reads through MiXCR, storing one row per CDR3 protein. The sample has approximately 190,000 distinct CDR3 sequences, over 25% seen once. The chain couples TRBV20-1 to TRBJ2-1, with D tentatively TRBD2 (5 bases). The receptor was derived from a human donor with low-grade glioma or glioblastoma, undergoing nonglioma brain surgery, or in good health (not recorded which). Material for sequencing was glioma tissue, nonneoplastic brain tissue, or PBMCs (not recorded which). CDR3 in amino acids: CSASSASRYYEQFF. CDR3 nucleotide sequence: TGCAGTGCTAGTTCGGCTAGCCGATACTATGAGCAGTTCTTC.